The clone carrying this T cell receptor (beta chain) was seen once. At one end the junction does not follow the germline gene, possibly because of a read error. The data derive from a study of tumor-infiltrating lymphocytes in primary liver carcinoma. Starting material for RNA and DNA co-extraction consisted of roughly 17-31 mg of unsorted bulk tissue. Primary liver carcinoma in the patients was surgically resected. Using a constant-region primer together with ProtoScript II reverse transcriptase, TCR beta cDNA was made from about 490 ng of total RNA. Employing slightly modified ARM-PCR, three nested multiplex PCR rounds were run, and these gave rise to the TCR beta libraries. Rounds one and two of PCR, each of around 11 cycles, were primed with TRBV1-TRBV30 forward primers and a C-beta reverse primer. Using its own MiXCR run on the multiplex PCR reads, TCRdb lists one record per CDR3 protein. The repertoire holds around 88,000 distinct CDR3 sequences, with about 70% as singletons.

CDR1 is SNHLY, CDR2 FYNNEI, per germline. The CDR3 is 15 residues long. The source is a man in his forties with primary liver carcinoma and hepatitis B virus infection. Sequencing was carried out using tumor-adjacent normal liver tissue. The chain employs TRBV2 and TRBJ2-3, with TRBD2 matching 10 bases. CDR3 DNA sequence: TGTGCCGGCAGTGAACTAGCGGGGACCACAGATACGCAGTATTTT. Protein sequence: CAGSELAGTTDTQYF.